What follows are 4 T cell receptor beta chains derived from one specimen sequenced in a study of T cell responses to AZD1222 COVID-19 vaccine. Measured with immunoSEQ multiplex PCR; TCRdb has only the in-frame clones, and not every one. Of over 110,000 clones in the sample, roughly 92% were seen once. Sequencing was performed on peripheral blood, taken 28 days after the second AZD1222 dose. All receptors come from an adult who received the AZD1222 COVID-19 vaccine.

The chain combines TRBV6-5 with TRBJ1-2; the D is unclear. CDR1 and CDR2 (germline): MNHEY, SVGAGI. The CDR3 covers 12 residues. With 7 bases removed from V and 5 bases from J, the gap between germline ends came to 11 bases. The CDR3 nucleotides read TGTGCCAGCAAAAGGCGGGATTATGGCTACACCTTC. It translates to CASKRRDYGYTF.

The gene calls are TRBV7-8 and TRBJ1-6; D remains ambiguous. V gave up 2 bases and J gave up 7 bases, with 6 bases separating them. CDR1 and CDR2 (germline): SGHVS, FQNEAQ. This CDR3 region has 13 residues. CDR3 sequence reads: CASSLSENSPLHF. The CDR3 region has the DNA TGTGCCAGCAGCTTAAGTGAGAATTCACCCCTCCACTTT.

V and J are TRBV5-1 and TRBJ2-1, with D possibly TRBD2 on 5 matching bases. CDR3 size: 14 residues. Germline V gene sequence: CDR1 SGHRS, CDR2 YFSETQ. Trimming removed 5 bases at V and 5 bases at J, with 14 bases between. For the CDR3, the DNA is TGCGCCAGCAGAAGTCTTGAGGGAAACAATGAGCAGTTCTTC. Amino acid sequence: CASRSLEGNNEQFF. The entire variable domain, with the rest obtained from reference TRBV5-1 and TRBJ2-1, is as follows: KAGVTQTPRYLIKTRGQQVTLSCSPISGHRSVSWYQQTPGQGLQFLFEYFSETQRNKGNFPGRFSGRQFSNSRSEMNVSTLELGDSALYLCASRSLEGNNEQFFGPGTRLTVL.

V is TRBV5-6 and J is TRBJ2-1; 7 bases match TRBD2. CDR1 and CDR2 from the germline V gene are SGHDT and YYEEEE. V lost 3 bases to trimming and J lost 15 bases; unmatched junction nucleotides: 6. This CDR3 spans 11 amino acids. The CDR3, as DNA: TGTGCCAGCAGCTGGGAGGGACTTGTGTTCTTC. Protein product: CASSWEGLVFF.